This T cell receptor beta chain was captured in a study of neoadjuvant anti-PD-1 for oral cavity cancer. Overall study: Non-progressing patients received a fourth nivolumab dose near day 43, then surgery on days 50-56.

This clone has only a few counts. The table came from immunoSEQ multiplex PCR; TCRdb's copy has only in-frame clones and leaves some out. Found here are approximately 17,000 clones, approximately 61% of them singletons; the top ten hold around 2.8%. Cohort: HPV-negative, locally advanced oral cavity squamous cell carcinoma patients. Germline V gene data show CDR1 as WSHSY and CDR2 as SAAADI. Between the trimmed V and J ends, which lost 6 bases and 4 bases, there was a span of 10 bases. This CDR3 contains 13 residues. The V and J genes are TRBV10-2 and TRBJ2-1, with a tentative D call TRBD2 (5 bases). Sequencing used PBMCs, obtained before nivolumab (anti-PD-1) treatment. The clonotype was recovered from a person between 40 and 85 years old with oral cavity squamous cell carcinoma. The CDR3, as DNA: TGCGCCAGCAGGGTCGGGATGTACAATGAGCAGTTCTTC. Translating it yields CASRVGMYNEQFF.